A single sample gave rise to the 21 T cell receptor beta chains below, sequenced in a study of T cell repertoires in cytomegalovirus infection. TCRdb used MiXCR to reprocess the reads, holding one entry per CDR3 protein. Of 400,000 to 550,000 distinct CDR3 sequences detected, about 11% appear once; the ten largest clones hold roughly 10%. Specimen: PBMCs. The receptors come from a human donor in good health (CMV status not recorded). Some clones in this sample may be carry-over from other donors' samples.

The table lists this clonotype with a few counts. The chain is built from TRBV29-1 and TRBJ1-1; TRBD1 is a possible D gene (5 bases). There are 15 residues in the CDR3. Germline CDR1 SQVTM, CDR2 ANQGSEA. Trimming cost V 6 bases and J 4 bases, with 21 bases left between them. Here the CDR3 reads CSVNFGVWGTTEAFF. In nucleotides, the CDR3 is TGCAGCGTCAACTTCGGGGTTTGGGGGACCACTGAAGCTTTCTTT.

V is TRBV28 and J is TRBJ2-5, with D maybe TRBD2 (5 bases). CDR3 length: 15 amino acids. In germline, CDR1 is MDHEN, CDR2 SYDVKM. Trimming stripped 5 bases from V and 5 bases from J, with 18 bases between. CDR3 in amino acids: CASSAVEEAYETQYF. The CDR3 bases are TGTGCCAGCAGTGCAGTTGAGGAGGCTTATGAGACCCAGTACTTC.

This clonotype came up many times. CDR3 coding DNA: TGTGCCATCAGTGAGTGGGCTAGCGAGACTCTCATCAACCCAAATGAGCAGTTCTTC. It is translated as CAISEWASETLINPNEQFF. J is TRBJ2-1 and V is TRBV10-3, with D possibly TRBD2 on 6 matching bases. This CDR3 region has 19 residues. The V gene lost 1 base and the J gene lost 7 bases, with 26 bases spanning the gap. Germline assignment: CDR1 ENHRY and CDR2 SYGVKD.

This clonotype was counted only a few times. The chain links TRBV3-1 to TRBJ2-2; perhaps TRBD1 as D (6 bases). The germline V gene encodes CDR1 LGHDT and CDR2 YNNKEL (reference sequence). This CDR3 has 14 amino acids. Trimming stripped 4 bases from V and 5 bases from J, with 11 bases between. CDR3 region: CASSPRGRTGELFF. The CDR3 DNA follows: TGTGCCAGCAGCCCCAGGGGCCGGACCGGGGAGCTGTTTTTT.

Many counts were recorded for this clonotype. The gene calls are TRBV10-3 and TRBJ2-6; D unclear. Germline V CDR1 and CDR2: ENHRY, SYGVKD. V was cut by 2 bases and J by 6 bases, with 11 bases left in between. The CDR3 is made up of 15 amino acids. This CDR3 reads CAISEPLRTANVLTF. In DNA form, the CDR3 reads TGTGCCATCAGTGAGCCTCTCCGAACGGCCAACGTCCTGACTTTC.

In this sample, this clonotype turned up many times. V and J are TRBV19 and TRBJ2-1; TRBD2 aligns across 7 bases. The J segment lost 1 base and the V segment lost 7 bases, leaving 16 bases of the junction unmatched. The germline CDR1 and CDR2 sequences are LNHDA and SQIVND (reference sequence). CDR3 size: 18 residues. The CDR3 DNA reads as TGTGCCAGTAAAAGGTCCACACGAGGACTAGTTTCCTACAATGAGCAGTTCTTC. It is translated as CASKRSTRGLVSYNEQFF.

This clonotype was seen at least ten times. The CDR3 loop is CASSRGQGASGYTF. The CDR3 nucleotides read TGTGCCAGCAGCCGAGGACAGGGGGCCTCTGGCTACACCTTC. The chain recombines TRBV5-4 with TRBJ1-2, with TRBD1 matching 11 bases. The CDR3 has 14 amino acids. Per germline, CDR1 SGHNT and CDR2 YYREEE (reference sequence). Trimming took 4 bases from V and 7 from J; bases not matched to a gene: 6.

This clonotype has a count of ten or more. V usage is TRBV5-8 and J usage is TRBJ2-7; unclear D gene. This CDR3 is built from 15 residues. With 2 bases removed from V and 2 bases from J, the gap between germline ends came to 14 bases. Germline V gives CDR1 SGHTS, CDR2 YDEGEE. CDR3 in amino acids: CASSLGSTSTYEQYF. The CDR3, as DNA: TGTGCCAGCAGCTTAGGTTCTACTTCCACCTACGAGCAGTACTTC.

A few counts support this clonotype. The rearrangement links TRBV15 to TRBJ1-2; TRBD1 might be the D (6 bases). The CDR3 loop spans 12 amino acids. Germline V lookup: CDR1 LNHNV, CDR2 YYDKDF (reference sequence). The V and J ends lost 6 bases and 8 bases respectively, with 13 bases between them. CDR3 nucleotide sequence: TGTGCCACCAGATCTACAGGGTGCGGCTACACCTTC. It translates to CATRSTGCGYTF.

This clonotype was found many times. The chain combines TRBV19 with TRBJ2-1; perhaps TRBD2 as D (6 bases). Between the trimmed V and J ends, which lost 3 bases and 12 bases, there was a span of 18 bases. The length of the CDR3 is 14 residues. Looked up from germline, CDR1 is LNHDA and CDR2 is SQIVND (reference sequence). The CDR3 DNA is TGTGCCAGTAGTATTCGGGGGACGGAGTACCCGCAGTTCTTC. It specifies CASSIRGTEYPQFF.

The CDR3 DNA is TGCGCCAGCAGCCAAGATCCCCTTTTCAGACTAGTCGTCAAAAACATTCAGTACTTC. This translates into CASSQDPLFRLVVKNIQYF. This rearrangement joins TRBV4-1 to TRBJ2-4; possibly TRBD2 for D (6 bases). There are 19 residues in the CDR3. V lost 0 bases to trimming and J lost 3 bases, with 21 bases between them. CDR1 is MGHRA, CDR2 YSYEKL, per germline.

In this sample, this clonotype turned up many times. DNA of the CDR3: TGTGCCAGCAGCCCAGGACAGCGTCACTATGGCTACACCTTC. Residues: CASSPGQRHYGYTF. The genes are TRBV7-9 and TRBJ1-2; weak D call: TRBD1 (6 bases). The V end lost 5 bases, the J end lost 3 bases, and 13 bases lay between the germline ends. Germline-derived CDR1 and CDR2 are SEHNR and FQNEAQ (reference sequence). CDR3 length equals 14 residues. Supplemented by reference TRBV7-9 and TRBJ1-2, the full variable domain reads DTGVSQNPRHKITKRGQNVTFRCDPISEHNRLYWYRQTLGQGPEFLTYFQNEAQLEKSRLLSDRFSAERPKGSFSTLEIQRTEQGDSAMYLCASSPGQRHYGYTFGSGTRLTVV.

This clonotype occurred many times. V usage is TRBV20-1 and J usage is TRBJ2-1; perhaps D is TRBD1 or TRBD2 (8 bases each). V lost 6 bases, J lost 4 bases, and 16 bases lay in between. The germline CDR1 and CDR2 sequences are DFQATT and SNEGSKA (reference sequence). The CDR3 is made up of 14 amino acids. In DNA form, the CDR3 reads TGCAGTGCCAGGGGGCGGGGGGTTTACAATGAGCAGTTCTTC. Translated: CSARGRGVYNEQFF.

This clonotype occurred many times. This sequence joins TRBV6-5 and TRBJ1-2; D may be TRBD1 (6 bases). CDR3 size: 13 residues. Per the germline V gene, CDR1 is MNHEY and CDR2 is SVGAGI. V was shortened by 2 bases and J by 8 bases, with 12 bases between the two germline ends. The CDR3 DNA is TGTGCCAGCAGTTACACACAGGGTACAGGCTACACCTTC. Protein: CASSYTQGTGYTF.

This clonotype was recorded many times. V gene TRBV11-2 combines with J gene TRBJ1-1, with D possibly being TRBD1 (5 bases). Trimming cost V 1 base and J 7 bases, with 13 bases left between them. Germline V CDR1 and CDR2: SGHAT, FQNNGV. The CDR3 extends over 14 amino acids. The CDR3 nucleotides are TGTGCCAGCAGCTTAGGCTTTGGGGGGAGTGAAGCTTTCTTT. Protein: CASSLGFGGSEAFF.

This clonotype was found a few times. The chain is built from TRBV20-1 and TRBJ1-1; no clear D. The germline V and J ends were trimmed by 0 bases and 0 bases, with 11 bases remaining between them. Germline CDR1 and CDR2: DFQATT and SNEGSKA (reference sequence). The CDR3 has 15 residues. CDR3 residues: CSARETAAMNTEAFF. Here the CDR3 DNA reads TGCAGTGCTAGAGAAACGGCGGCCATGAACACTGAAGCTTTCTTT.

This clonotype showed up just a few times. This chain uses TRBV28 with TRBJ1-4; D uncertain. The germline V and J ends were trimmed by 6 bases and 8 bases, with 7 bases remaining between them. The CDR3 is made up of 11 amino acids. Germline V gives CDR1 MDHEN, CDR2 SYDVKM. The CDR3 nucleotides are TGTGCCAGCAGCGAACGGGAAAAACTGTTTTTT. Its translation: CASSEREKLFF.

This clonotype was counted only a few times. The rearrangement links TRBV7-3 to TRBJ2-4, with TRBD1 matching 8 bases. This CDR3 is 17 amino acids long. Trimming removed 0 bases from V and 6 bases from J; junction bases left unmatched: 10. Germline CDR1 reads SGHTA; CDR2 reads FQGTGA. DNA for the CDR3: TGTGCCAGCAGCTTAACGGGGGGAGGACAGGGAGGAAACATTCAGTACTTC. It specifies CASSLTGGGQGGNIQYF.

There are a few counts of this clonotype. The chain links TRBV6-1 to TRBJ1-1, with D possibly TRBD1 on 6 matching bases. V shed 6 bases and J shed 1 base, with 18 bases lying between them. The germline V gene encodes CDR1 MNHNS and CDR2 SASEGT. The CDR3 has 16 amino acids. Here the CDR3 reads CASSRGASEGNTEAFF. The CDR3 nucleotides read TGTGCCAGCAGCCGGGGGGCCAGCGAGGGGAACACTGAAGCTTTCTTT.

This clonotype was seen many times. The rearrangement uses TRBV27 and TRBJ2-5; a possible D gene is TRBD2 (5 bases). This CDR3 has 12 amino acids. V was pared by 8 bases and J by 6 bases, with 13 bases between. Germline V lookup: CDR1 MNHEY, CDR2 SMNVEV (reference sequence). The CDR3 bases are TGTGCCAGCGGAGGTTCTTTAAAGACCCAGTACTTC. Its translation: CASGGSLKTQYF.

The sample holds many counts of this clonotype. The chain combines TRBV7-9 with TRBJ2-3, with 7 bases identical to TRBD1. This CDR3 is 16 amino acids long. CDR1 is SEHNR and CDR2 is FQNEAQ in the germline V gene (reference sequence). V lost 5 bases, J lost 1 base, and 9 bases stayed unmatched. CDR3 in amino acids: CASSPRQGPRTDTQYF. The CDR3 nucleotides read TGTGCCAGCAGCCCAAGACAGGGCCCCCGCACAGATACGCAGTATTTT.